This T cell receptor beta chain was observed in a study of T cell responses to AZD1222 COVID-19 vaccine. Study conclusions and caveats: Only after the peak T cell response were repertoires sampled.

The CDR3 is 17 amino acids. This clone was seen a handful of times. Its antigen is as yet unknown. Produced via immunoSEQ multiplex PCR; TCRdb's table is partial and in-frame only. The data contain 150,000 to 200,000 clones, 87% of them seen just once; the ten biggest clones take up about 2.5%. The specimen was peripheral blood, collected on day 0 of AZD1222 vaccination. The clonotype comes from an adult in good health. The chain has TRBV21-1 and TRBJ1-5. TRBV21-1 is annotated as a pseudogene. Here the CDR3 DNA reads TGTGCCAGCAGCAAAGTGTATCGGGGCTTAGGCAATCAGCCCCAGCATTTT. This gives the protein CASSKVYRGLGNQPQHF.